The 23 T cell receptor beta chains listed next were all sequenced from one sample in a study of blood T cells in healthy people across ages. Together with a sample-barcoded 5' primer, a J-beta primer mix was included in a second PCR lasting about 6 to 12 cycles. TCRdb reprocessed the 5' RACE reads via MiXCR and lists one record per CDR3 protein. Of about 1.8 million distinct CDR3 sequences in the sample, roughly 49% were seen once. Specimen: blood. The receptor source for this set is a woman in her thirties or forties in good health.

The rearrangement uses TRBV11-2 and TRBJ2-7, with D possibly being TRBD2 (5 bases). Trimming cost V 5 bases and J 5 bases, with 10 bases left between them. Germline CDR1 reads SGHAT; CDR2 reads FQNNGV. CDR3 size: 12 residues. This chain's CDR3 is CASSRGFHEQYF. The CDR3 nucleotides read TGTGCCAGCAGCCGAGGGTTCCACGAGCAGTACTTC.

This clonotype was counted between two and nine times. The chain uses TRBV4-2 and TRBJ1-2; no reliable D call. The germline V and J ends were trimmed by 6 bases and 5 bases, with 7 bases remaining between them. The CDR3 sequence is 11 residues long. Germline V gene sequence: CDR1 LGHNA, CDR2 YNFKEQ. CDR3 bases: TGTGCCAGCAGTACGCAGTATGGCTACACCTTC. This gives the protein CASSTQYGYTF.

In DNA, the CDR3 is TGTGCCACCAGCTCTACCCGACAGGGTATGGGCACAGATACGCAGTATTTT. Translation: CATSSTRQGMGTDTQYF. The chain employs TRBV15 and TRBJ2-3; the match to TRBD1 covers 7 bases. The V gene's germline CDR1 is LNHNV and CDR2 YYDKDF (reference sequence). Germline trimming cut 5 bases from V and 1 base from J; bases unmatched to any gene: 12. The CDR3 runs 17 residues.

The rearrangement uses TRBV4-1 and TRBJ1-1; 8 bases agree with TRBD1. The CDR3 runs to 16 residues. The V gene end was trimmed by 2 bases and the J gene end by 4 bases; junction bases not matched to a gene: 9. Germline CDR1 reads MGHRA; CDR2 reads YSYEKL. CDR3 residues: CASSQRGQGAGTEAFF. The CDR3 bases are TGCGCCAGCAGCCAAAGGGGTCAGGGGGCCGGCACTGAAGCTTTCTTT.

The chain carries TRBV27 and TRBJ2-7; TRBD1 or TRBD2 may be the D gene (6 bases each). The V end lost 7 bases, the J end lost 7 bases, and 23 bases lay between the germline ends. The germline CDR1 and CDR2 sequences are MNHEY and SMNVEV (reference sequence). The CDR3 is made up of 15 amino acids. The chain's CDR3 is CASTLLGGRRNEQYF. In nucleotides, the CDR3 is TGTGCCAGCACCCTGCTGGGGGGCCGACGGAATGAGCAGTACTTC.

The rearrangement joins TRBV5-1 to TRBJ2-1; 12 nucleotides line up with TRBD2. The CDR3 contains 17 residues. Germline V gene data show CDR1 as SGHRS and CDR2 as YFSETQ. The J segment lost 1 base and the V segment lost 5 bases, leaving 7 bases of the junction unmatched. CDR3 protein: CASRGLAGGHSYNEQFF. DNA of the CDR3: TGCGCCAGCAGGGGTCTAGCGGGGGGGCATTCCTACAATGAGCAGTTCTTC.

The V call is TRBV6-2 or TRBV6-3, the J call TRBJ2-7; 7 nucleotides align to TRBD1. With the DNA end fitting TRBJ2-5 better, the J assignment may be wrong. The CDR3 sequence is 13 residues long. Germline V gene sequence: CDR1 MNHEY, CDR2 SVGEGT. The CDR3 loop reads CASSDRVIETQYF. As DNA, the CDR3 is TGTGCCAGCAGTGACAGGGTAATAGAGACCCAGTACTTC.

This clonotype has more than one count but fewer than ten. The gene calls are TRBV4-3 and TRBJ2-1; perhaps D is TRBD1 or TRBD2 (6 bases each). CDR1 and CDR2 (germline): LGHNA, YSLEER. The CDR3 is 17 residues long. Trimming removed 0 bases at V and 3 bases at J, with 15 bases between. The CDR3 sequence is CASSQDLGGGFYNEQFF. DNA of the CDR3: TGCGCCAGCAGCCAAGATCTGGGGGGCGGATTCTACAATGAGCAGTTCTTC.

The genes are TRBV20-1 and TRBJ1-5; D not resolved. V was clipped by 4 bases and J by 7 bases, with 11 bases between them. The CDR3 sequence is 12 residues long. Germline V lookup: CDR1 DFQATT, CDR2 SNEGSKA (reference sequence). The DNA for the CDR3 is TGCAGTGCTAAACACGATGTACAGCCCCAGCATTTT. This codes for CSAKHDVQPQHF.

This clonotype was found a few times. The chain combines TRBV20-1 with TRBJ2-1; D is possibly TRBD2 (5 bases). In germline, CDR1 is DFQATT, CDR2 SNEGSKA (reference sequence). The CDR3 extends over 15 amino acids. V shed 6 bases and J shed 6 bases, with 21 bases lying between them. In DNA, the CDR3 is TGCAGTGCCCCACCGGCGGCACTAGGGCTCAATGAGCAGTTCTTC. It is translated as CSAPPAALGLNEQFF.

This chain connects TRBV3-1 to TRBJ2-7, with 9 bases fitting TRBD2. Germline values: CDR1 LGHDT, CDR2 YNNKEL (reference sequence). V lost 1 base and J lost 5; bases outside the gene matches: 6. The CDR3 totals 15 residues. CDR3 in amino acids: CASSQALAGFNEQYF. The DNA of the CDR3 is TGTGCCAGCAGCCAAGCTCTAGCGGGGTTCAACGAGCAGTACTTC.

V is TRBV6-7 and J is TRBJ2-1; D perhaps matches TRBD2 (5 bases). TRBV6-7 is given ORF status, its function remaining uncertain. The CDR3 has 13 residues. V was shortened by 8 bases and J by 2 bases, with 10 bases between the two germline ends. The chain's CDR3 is CASQLSAYNEQFF. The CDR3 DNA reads TGTGCCAGCCAACTTAGCGCCTACAATGAGCAGTTCTTC.

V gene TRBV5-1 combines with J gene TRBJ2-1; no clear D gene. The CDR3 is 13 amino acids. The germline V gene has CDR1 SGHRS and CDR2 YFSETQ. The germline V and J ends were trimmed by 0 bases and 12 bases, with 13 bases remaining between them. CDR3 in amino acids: CASSLGGEPRQFF. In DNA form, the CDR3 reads TGCGCCAGCAGCTTGGGAGGCGAGCCGAGGCAGTTCTTC.

CDR3 in amino acids: CSVATDYGYTF. CDR3 nucleotide sequence: TGCAGCGTCGCGACAGACTATGGCTACACCTTC. The V and J genes are TRBV29-1 and TRBJ1-2, with a weak D call TRBD1 (5 bases). The CDR3 spans 11 residues. V was trimmed by 6 bases and J by 3 bases, leaving 8 bases between them. Germline-derived CDR1 and CDR2 are SQVTM and ANQGSEA.

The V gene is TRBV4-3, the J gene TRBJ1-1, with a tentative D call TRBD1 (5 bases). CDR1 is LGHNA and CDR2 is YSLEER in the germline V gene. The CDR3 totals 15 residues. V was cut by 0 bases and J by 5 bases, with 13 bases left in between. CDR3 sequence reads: CASSQDSGKRTEAFF. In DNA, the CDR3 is TGCGCCAGCAGCCAAGATTCAGGGAAAAGAACTGAAGCTTTCTTT.

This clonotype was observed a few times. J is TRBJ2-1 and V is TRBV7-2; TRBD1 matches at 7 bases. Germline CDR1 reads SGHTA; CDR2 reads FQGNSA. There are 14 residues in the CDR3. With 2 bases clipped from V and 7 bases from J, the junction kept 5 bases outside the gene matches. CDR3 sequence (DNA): TGTGCCAGCAGCTTACCACAGGGGACGAATGAGCAGTTCTTC. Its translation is CASSLPQGTNEQFF.

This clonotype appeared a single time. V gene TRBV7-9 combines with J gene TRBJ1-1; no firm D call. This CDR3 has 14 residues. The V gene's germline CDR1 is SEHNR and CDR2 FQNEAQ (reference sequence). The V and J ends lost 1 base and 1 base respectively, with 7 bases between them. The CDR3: CASSLGFQNTEAFF. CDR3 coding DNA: TGTGCCAGCAGCTTAGGTTTCCAGAACACTGAAGCTTTCTTT.

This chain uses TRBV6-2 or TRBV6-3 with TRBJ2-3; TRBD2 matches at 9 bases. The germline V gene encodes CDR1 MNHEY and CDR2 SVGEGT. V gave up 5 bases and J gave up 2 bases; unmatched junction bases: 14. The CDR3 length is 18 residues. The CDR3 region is CASSLRPGTSRFTDTQYF. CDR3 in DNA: TGTGCCAGCAGTCTCCGCCCCGGGACTAGCAGGTTCACAGATACGCAGTATTTT.

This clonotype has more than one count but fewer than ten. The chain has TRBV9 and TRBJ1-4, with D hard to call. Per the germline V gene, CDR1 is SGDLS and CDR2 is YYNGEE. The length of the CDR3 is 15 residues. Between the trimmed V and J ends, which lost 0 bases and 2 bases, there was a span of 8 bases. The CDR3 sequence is CASSVEGGTNEKLFF. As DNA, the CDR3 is TGTGCCAGCAGCGTAGAAGGTGGGACTAATGAAAAACTGTTTTTT.

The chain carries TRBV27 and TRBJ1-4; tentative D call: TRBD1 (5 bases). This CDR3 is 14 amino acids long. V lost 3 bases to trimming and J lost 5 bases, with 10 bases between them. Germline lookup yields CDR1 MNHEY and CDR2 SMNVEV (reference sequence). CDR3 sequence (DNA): TGTGCCAGCAGTTTGGGGAAGGGGAATGAAAAACTGTTTTTT. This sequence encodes CASSLGKGNEKLFF. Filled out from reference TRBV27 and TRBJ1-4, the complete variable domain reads EAQVTQNPRYLITVTGKKLTVTCSQNMNHEYMSWYRQDPGLGLRQIYYSMNVEVTDKGDVPEGYKVSRKEKRNFPLILESPSPNQTSLYFCASSLGKGNEKLFFGSGTQLSVL.

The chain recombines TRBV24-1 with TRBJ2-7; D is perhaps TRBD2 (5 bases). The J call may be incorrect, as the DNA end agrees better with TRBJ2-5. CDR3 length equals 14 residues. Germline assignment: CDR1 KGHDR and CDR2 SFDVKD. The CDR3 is CATSDSRGWETQYF. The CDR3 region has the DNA TGTGCCACCAGTGACTCCCGGGGATGGGAGACCCAGTACTTC.

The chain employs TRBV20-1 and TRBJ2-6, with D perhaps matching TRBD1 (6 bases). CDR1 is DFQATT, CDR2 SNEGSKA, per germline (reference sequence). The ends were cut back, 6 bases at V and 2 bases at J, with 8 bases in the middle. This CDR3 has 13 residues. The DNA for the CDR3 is TGCAGTGCCCAGGGGACTGGGGCCAACGTCCTGACTTTC. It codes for CSAQGTGANVLTF.

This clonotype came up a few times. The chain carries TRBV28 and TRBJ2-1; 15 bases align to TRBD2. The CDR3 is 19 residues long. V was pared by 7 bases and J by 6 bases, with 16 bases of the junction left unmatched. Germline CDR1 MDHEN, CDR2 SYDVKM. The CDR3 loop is CASTPWSGTSGGPSNEQFF. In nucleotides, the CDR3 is TGTGCCAGCACCCCATGGTCGGGGACTAGCGGGGGGCCGAGCAATGAGCAGTTCTTC.